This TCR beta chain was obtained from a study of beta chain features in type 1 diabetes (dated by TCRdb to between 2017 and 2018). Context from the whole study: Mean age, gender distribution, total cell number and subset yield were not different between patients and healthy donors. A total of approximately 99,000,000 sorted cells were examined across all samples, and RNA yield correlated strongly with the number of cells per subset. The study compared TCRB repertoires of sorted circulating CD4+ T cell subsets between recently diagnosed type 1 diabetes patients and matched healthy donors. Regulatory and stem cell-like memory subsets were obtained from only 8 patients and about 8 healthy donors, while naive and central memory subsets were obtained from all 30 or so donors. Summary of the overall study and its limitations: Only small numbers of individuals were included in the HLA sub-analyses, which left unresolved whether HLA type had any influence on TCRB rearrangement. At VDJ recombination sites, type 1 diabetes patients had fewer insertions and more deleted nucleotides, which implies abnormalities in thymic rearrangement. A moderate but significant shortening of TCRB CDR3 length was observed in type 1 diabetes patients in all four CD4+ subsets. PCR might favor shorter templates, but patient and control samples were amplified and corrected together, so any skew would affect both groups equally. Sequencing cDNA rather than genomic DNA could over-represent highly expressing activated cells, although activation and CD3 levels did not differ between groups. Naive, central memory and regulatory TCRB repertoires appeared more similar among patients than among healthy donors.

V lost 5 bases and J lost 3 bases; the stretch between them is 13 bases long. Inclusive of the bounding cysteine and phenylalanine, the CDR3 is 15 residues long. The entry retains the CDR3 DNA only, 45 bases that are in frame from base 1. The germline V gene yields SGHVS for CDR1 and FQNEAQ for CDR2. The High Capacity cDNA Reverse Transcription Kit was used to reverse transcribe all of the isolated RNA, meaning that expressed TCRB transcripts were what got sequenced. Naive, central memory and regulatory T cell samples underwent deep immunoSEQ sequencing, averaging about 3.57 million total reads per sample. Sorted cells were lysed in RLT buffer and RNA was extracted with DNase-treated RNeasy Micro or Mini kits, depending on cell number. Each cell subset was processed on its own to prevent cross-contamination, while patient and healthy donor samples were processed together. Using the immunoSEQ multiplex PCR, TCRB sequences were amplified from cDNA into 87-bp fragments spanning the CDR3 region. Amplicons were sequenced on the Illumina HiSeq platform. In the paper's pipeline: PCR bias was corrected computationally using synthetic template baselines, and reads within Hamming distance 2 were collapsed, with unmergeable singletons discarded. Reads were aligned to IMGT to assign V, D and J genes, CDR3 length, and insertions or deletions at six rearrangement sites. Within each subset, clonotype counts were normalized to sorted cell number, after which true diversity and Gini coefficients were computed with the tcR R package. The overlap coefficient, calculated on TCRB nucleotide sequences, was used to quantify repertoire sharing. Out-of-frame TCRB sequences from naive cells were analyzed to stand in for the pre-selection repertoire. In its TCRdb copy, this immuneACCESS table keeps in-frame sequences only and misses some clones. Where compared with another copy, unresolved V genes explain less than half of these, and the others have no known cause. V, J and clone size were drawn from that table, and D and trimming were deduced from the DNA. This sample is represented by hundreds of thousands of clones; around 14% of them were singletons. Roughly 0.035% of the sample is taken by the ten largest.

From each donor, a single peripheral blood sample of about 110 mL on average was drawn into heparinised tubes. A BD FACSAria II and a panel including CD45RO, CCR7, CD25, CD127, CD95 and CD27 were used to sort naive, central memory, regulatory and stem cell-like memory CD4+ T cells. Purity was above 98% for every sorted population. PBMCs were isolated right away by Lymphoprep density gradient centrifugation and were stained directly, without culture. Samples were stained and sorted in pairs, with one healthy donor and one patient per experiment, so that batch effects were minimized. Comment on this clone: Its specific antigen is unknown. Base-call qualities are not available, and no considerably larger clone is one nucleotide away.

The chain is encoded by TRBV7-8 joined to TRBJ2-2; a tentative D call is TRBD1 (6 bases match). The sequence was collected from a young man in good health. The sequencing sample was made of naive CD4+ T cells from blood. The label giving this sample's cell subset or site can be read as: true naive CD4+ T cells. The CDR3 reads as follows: CASSTRDIYTGELFF. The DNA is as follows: TGTGCCAGCAGCACCCGGGACATTTACACCGGGGAGCTGTTTTTT.